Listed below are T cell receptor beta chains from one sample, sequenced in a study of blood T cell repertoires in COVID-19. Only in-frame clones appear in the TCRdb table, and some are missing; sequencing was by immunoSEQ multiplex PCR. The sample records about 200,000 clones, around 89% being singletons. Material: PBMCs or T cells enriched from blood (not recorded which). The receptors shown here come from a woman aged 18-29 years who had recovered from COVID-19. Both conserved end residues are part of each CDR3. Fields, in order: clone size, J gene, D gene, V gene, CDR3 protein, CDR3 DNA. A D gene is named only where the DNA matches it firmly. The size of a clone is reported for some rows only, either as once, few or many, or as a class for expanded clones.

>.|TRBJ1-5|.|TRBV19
CASSTRDLLRPQHF
TGTGCCAGTAGTACCCGGGACTTGTTGCGGCCCCAGCATTTT
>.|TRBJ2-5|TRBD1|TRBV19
CASSLDRNQETQYF
TGTGCCAGTAGTCTGGACAGGAACCAAGAGACCCAGTACTTC
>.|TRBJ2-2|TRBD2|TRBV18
CASSQLAGGSNTGELFF
TGTGCCAGCTCACAACTAGCGGGGGGCTCGAACACCGGGGAGCTGTTTTTT
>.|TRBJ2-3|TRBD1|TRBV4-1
CASSQTRDRLNTQYF
TGCGCCAGCAGCCAAACCCGGGACAGATTAAATACGCAGTATTTT
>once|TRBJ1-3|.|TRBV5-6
CASSFNSGNTIYF
TGTGCCAGCAGCTTTAACTCTGGAAACACCATATATTTT
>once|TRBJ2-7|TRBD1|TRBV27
CASANKPGQGYEQYF
TGTGCCAGCGCAAATAAACCGGGACAGGGGTACGAGCAGTACTTC
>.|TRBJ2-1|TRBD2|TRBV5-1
CASSVGLAGGREQFF
TGCGCCAGCAGCGTCGGACTAGCGGGGGGGCGAGAGCAGTTCTTC
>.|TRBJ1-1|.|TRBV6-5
CASSYDANRNTEAFF
TGTGCCAGCAGTTACGACGCTAACAGGAACACTGAAGCTTTCTTT
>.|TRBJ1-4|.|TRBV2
CASRTETNEKLFF
TGTGCCAGCAGGACAGAAACTAATGAAAAACTGTTTTTT
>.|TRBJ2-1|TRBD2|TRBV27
CASSLAGGPGEQFF
TGTGCCAGCAGTCTAGCGGGGGGGCCGGGAGAGCAGTTCTTC
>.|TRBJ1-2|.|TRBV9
CASSVGGIFYGYTF
TGTGCCAGCAGCGTAGGCGGGATATTCTATGGCTACACCTTC
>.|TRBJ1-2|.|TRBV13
CASSLGLSGGDYGYTF
TGTGCCAGCAGCTTAGGCCTAAGTGGGGGGGACTATGGCTACACCTTC
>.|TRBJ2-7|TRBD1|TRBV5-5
CASSTGQGHPYEQYF
TGTGCCAGCAGCACAGGACAGGGGCATCCCTACGAGCAGTACTTC
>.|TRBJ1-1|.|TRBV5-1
CASSLILQKDTEAFF
TGCGCCAGCAGCTTGATCCTCCAGAAAGACACTGAAGCTTTCTTT
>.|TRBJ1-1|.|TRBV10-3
CAGRTDLNTEAFF
TGTGCCGGCCGGACAGACTTGAACACTGAAGCTTTCTTT
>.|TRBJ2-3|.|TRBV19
CASRPLPQREHDTQYF
TGTGCCAGTAGGCCTCTGCCCCAAAGAGAGCACGATACGCAGTATTTT